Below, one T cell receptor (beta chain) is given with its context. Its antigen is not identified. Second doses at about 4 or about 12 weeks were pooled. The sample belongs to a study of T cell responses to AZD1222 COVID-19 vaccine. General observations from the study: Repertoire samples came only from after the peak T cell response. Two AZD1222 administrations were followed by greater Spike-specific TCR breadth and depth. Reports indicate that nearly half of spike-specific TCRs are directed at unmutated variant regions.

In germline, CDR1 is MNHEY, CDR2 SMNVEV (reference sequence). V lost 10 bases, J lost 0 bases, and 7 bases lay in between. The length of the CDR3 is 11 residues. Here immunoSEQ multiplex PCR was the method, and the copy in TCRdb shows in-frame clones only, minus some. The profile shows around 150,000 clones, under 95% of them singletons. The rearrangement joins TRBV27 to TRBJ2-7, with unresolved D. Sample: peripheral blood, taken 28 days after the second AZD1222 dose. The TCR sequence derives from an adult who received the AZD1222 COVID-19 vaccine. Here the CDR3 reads CATRVSYEQYF. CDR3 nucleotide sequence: TGTGCCACGAGAGTCTCCTACGAGCAGTACTTC.